This T cell receptor (beta chain) was found in a study of cytomegalovirus exposure and HLA in healthy donors. This clone was seen only a few times. The germline CDR1 and CDR2 sequences are SGHTA and FQGNSA. V lost 3 bases and J lost 6; bases outside the gene matches: 12. This CDR3 has 16 amino acids. 60 Vbeta and 13 Jbeta primers were used in PCR. Sequenced by immunoSEQ multiplex PCR; TCRdb stores in-frame clones only, minus some. The table shows roughly 180,000 clones, with 9.5% occurring only once. Material: PBMCs. The clonotype was recovered from a woman aged 30 to 39 in good health and CMV-seropositive. The rearrangement uses TRBV7-2 and TRBJ2-3; 7 positions agree with TRBD2. The CDR3 loop reads CASSLGGRLSLDTQYF. DNA of the CDR3: TGTGCCAGCAGCTTGGGGGGGAGACTCAGTCTGGATACGCAGTATTTT.